The 8 T cell receptor beta chains below come from one sample, sequenced in a study of T-cell reconstitution after alpha-beta-depleted transplantation in children. Using unique molecular identifiers, the investigators prepared the TCRbeta library. Each CDR3 protein is one row after TCRdb ran MiXCR on the PCR reads. The sample includes around 530,000 distinct CDR3 sequences, 30% to 35% seen only once; the top ten take 2% to 3%. Sequenced material: PBMCs from the stem cell graft donor, taken from the stem cell graft. The receptors were sampled from a human donor who donated a stem cell graft to a child with aplastic anemia.

The V call is TRBV20-1, the J call TRBJ2-4; 7 nucleotides align to TRBD1. There are 19 residues in the CDR3. With V trimmed by 0 bases and J by 2 bases, 16 bases remained unmatched. Germline V gives CDR1 DFQATT, CDR2 SNEGSKA (reference sequence). CDR3 bases: TGCAGTGCTAGAGATTGGCTAGCTCGAGAGGGGGCATCCAAAAACATTCAGTACTTC. This sequence encodes CSARDWLAREGASKNIQYF.

The V gene is TRBV10-3, the J gene TRBJ2-5; TRBD1 agrees at 8 bases. The CDR3 length is 17 residues. V dropped 0 bases and J dropped 6; count of bases not matched to a gene: 12. The V gene's germline CDR1 is ENHRY and CDR2 SYGVKD. CDR3 protein: CAISESGYGTGGKTQYF. CDR3 in DNA: TGTGCCATCAGTGAGTCGGGTTATGGTACAGGGGGTAAGACCCAGTACTTC.

This rearrangement joins TRBV12-3 or TRBV12-4 to TRBJ1-2; D possibly corresponds to TRBD1 (5 bases). There are 14 residues in the CDR3. The V gene lost 5 bases and the J gene lost 8 bases, with 18 bases spanning the gap. The CDR3 nucleotides read TGTGCCAGCAGTCCTTTAAGTGGGGGGTTGGGCTACACCTTC. Its protein product is CASSPLSGGLGYTF.

This clonotype was seen only a few times. The CDR3 DNA follows: TGTGCCAGCAGTATAGCGGGAGCCGGGGAGCTGTTTTTT. Translating gives CASSIAGAGELFF. The chain uses TRBV9 and TRBJ2-2, with 9 bases identical to TRBD2. The CDR3 consists of 13 residues. Germline V gene lookup returns CDR1 SGDLS and CDR2 YYNGEE. Unmatched junction bases numbered 2, after V lost 5 bases and J lost 6 bases. The full variable domain, completed using reference TRBV9 and TRBJ2-2, is DSGVTQTPKHLITATGQRVTLRCSPRSGDLSVYWYQQSLDQGLQFLIQYYNGEERAKGNILERFSAQQFPDLHSELNLSSLELGDSALYFCASSIAGAGELFFGEGSRLTVL.

The chain links TRBV12-3 or TRBV12-4 to TRBJ1-1; a possible D gene is TRBD1 (6 bases). The CDR3 has 16 amino acids. The germline V and J ends were trimmed by 6 bases and 0 bases, with 17 bases remaining between them. CDR3: CASSYRAFTMNTEAFF. In nucleotides, the CDR3 is TGTGCCAGCAGCTACAGGGCTTTTACCATGAACACTGAAGCTTTCTTT.

CDR3 residues: CASSLHGGISEQYV. For the CDR3, the DNA is TGTGCCAGCAGCTTACATGGGGGAATCTCCGAGCAGTACGTC. The J gene is TRBJ2-7, the V gene TRBV7-2; possibly TRBD1 or TRBD2 for D (5 bases each). The V gene lost 2 bases and the J gene lost 6 bases, with 14 bases spanning the gap. CDR3 length: 14 residues. Germline values: CDR1 SGHTA, CDR2 FQGNSA.

This clonotype has at least ten counts. The gene calls are TRBV29-1 and TRBJ2-3, with 7 bases aligning to TRBD1. J lost 4 bases, V lost 6 bases, and 7 bases had no gene match. This CDR3 has 13 residues. Germline CDR1 is SQVTM and CDR2 is ANQGSEA. Here the CDR3 reads CSVRGGAADTQYF. Written as DNA, the CDR3 is TGCAGCGTGAGAGGGGGCGCGGCAGATACGCAGTATTTT.

J is TRBJ2-7 and V is TRBV6-2 or TRBV6-3; unclear D gene. The CDR3 runs to 14 residues. The V gene lost 0 bases and the J gene lost 3 bases, with 9 bases spanning the gap. Per the germline V gene, CDR1 is MNHEY and CDR2 is SVGEGT. CDR3 sequence reads: CASSYSDLYYEQYV. CDR3 nucleotides: TGTGCCAGCAGTTACTCCGACCTCTACTACGAGCAGTACGTC.